These T cell receptor beta chains were read from a single sample in a study of CD8+CD57+ T cells in acquired aplastic anemia. TCRdb re-derived calls from the reads in MiXCR, one entry per CDR3 protein. The data contain 180,000 or so distinct CDR3 sequences, less than 65% of them seen just once; the ten biggest clones take up 40% to 50%. Sequenced input: sorted CD4+, CD8+, or CD8+CD57+ T cells (not recorded which) from PBMCs. The receptors here all came from a human donor with aplastic anemia. Both conserved end residues are part of each CDR3. Each record gives: J gene, V gene, D gene, clone size, CDR3 protein, CDR3 DNA. A D gene is named only where the DNA matches it firmly. Clone size is stated in some rows and not others, as once, few, many or a class when expanded.

j_gene: TRBJ1-2; v_gene: TRBV7-8; d_gene: TRBD1; abundance: NA; CDR3aa: CASSLLDRDRSNYYGYTF; CDR3nt: TGTGCCAGCAGCTTACTAGACAGGGACCGATCAAACTACTATGGCTACACCTTC
j_gene: TRBJ2-7; v_gene: TRBV19; d_gene: TRBD2; abundance: NA; CDR3aa: CASSLTSGRSYEQYF; CDR3nt: TGTGCCAGTAGCTTGACTAGCGGGAGGTCCTACGAGCAGTACTTC
j_gene: TRBJ2-3; v_gene: TRBV7-8; d_gene: NA; abundance: NA; CDR3aa: CASRYNPSDTQYF; CDR3nt: TGTGCCAGCAGGTATAATCCTAGCGACACGCAGTATTTT
j_gene: TRBJ2-7; v_gene: TRBV7-9; d_gene: TRBD2; abundance: NA; CDR3aa: CASSLGGLAGLYEQYF; CDR3nt: TGTGCCAGCAGCTTAGGTGGACTAGCGGGACTGTACGAGCAGTACTTC
j_gene: TRBJ1-6; v_gene: TRBV30; d_gene: TRBD1; abundance: NA; CDR3aa: CAWSVYPMTGPVYNSPLHF; CDR3nt: TGTGCCTGGAGTGTTTACCCTATGACAGGGCCAGTCTATAATTCACCCCTCCACTTT
j_gene: TRBJ2-1; v_gene: TRBV4-1; d_gene: TRBD2; abundance: few; CDR3aa: CASSQEGLAGGGYNEQFF; CDR3nt: TGCGCCAGCAGCCAAGAAGGCCTAGCGGGGGGGGGATACAATGAGCAGTTCTTC
j_gene: TRBJ2-3; v_gene: TRBV7-9; d_gene: NA; abundance: NA; CDR3aa: CASSLQGSHTDTQYF; CDR3nt: TGTGCCAGCAGCTTACAGGGGTCCCACACAGATACGCAGTATTTT
j_gene: TRBJ1-1; v_gene: TRBV6-2/TRBV6-3; d_gene: NA; abundance: many; CDR3aa: CASSYIGGNTEAFF; CDR3nt: TGTGCCAGCAGTTACATCGGGGGGAACACTGAAGCTTTCTTT
j_gene: TRBJ2-5; v_gene: TRBV20-1; d_gene: NA; abundance: NA; CDR3aa: CSARATGGPSETQYF; CDR3nt: TGCAGTGCTAGAGCGACAGGTGGTCCCTCAGAGACCCAGTACTTC
j_gene: TRBJ1-3; v_gene: TRBV25-1; d_gene: NA; abundance: few; CDR3aa: CASIGTYGNTIYF; CDR3nt: TGTGCCAGCATTGGGACATATGGAAACACCATATATTTT
j_gene: TRBJ1-3; v_gene: TRBV7-2; d_gene: NA; abundance: few; CDR3aa: CASSLTLHRDGNTIYF; CDR3nt: TGTGCCAGCAGCTTAACCCTACACAGGGATGGAAACACCATATACTTT
j_gene: TRBJ2-7; v_gene: TRBV20-1; d_gene: NA; abundance: NA; CDR3aa: CSARDYYEQYF; CDR3nt: TGCAGTGCTAGAGACTACTACGAGCAGTACTTC
j_gene: TRBJ2-1; v_gene: TRBV7-3; d_gene: TRBD2; abundance: NA; CDR3aa: CASSPGRLAGASYNEQFF; CDR3nt: TGTGCCAGCAGCCCCGGCAGACTAGCGGGAGCATCCTACAATGAGCAGTTCTTC
j_gene: TRBJ1-2; v_gene: TRBV25-1; d_gene: NA; abundance: many; CDR3aa: CASSGPKDTSYGYTF; CDR3nt: TGTGCCAGCAGTGGACCCAAGGACACCTCCTATGGCTACACCTTC
j_gene: TRBJ2-1; v_gene: TRBV4-2; d_gene: NA; abundance: NA; CDR3aa: CASSQPDSSSYNEQFF; CDR3nt: TGTGCCAGCAGCCAACCGGACAGCAGCTCCTACAATGAGCAGTTCTTC
j_gene: TRBJ2-5; v_gene: TRBV5-4; d_gene: TRBD2; abundance: many; CDR3aa: CASSFKRGNQETQYF; CDR3nt: TGTGCCAGCAGCTTCAAGCGGGGGAACCAAGAGACCCAGTACTTC
j_gene: TRBJ2-5; v_gene: TRBV29-1; d_gene: TRBD2; abundance: NA; CDR3aa: CSVGGGIQETQYF; CDR3nt: TGCAGCGTTGGCGGGGGAATCCAAGAGACCCAGTACTTC
j_gene: TRBJ1-6; v_gene: TRBV11-2; d_gene: NA; abundance: NA; CDR3aa: CAGTDRGGKGVLSYNSPLHF; CDR3nt: TGTGCCGGCACCGATAGAGGGGGGAAGGGGGTGCTCTCCTATAATTCACCCCTCCACTTT
j_gene: TRBJ2-2; v_gene: TRBV28; d_gene: TRBD1; abundance: NA; CDR3aa: CASSFSPGQEANTGELFF; CDR3nt: TGTGCCAGCAGTTTCTCCCCGGGACAGGAAGCGAACACCGGGGAGCTGTTTTTT
j_gene: TRBJ2-7; v_gene: TRBV24-1; d_gene: TRBD1; abundance: few; CDR3aa: CATSAPDRGHEQYF; CDR3nt: TGTGCCACCAGTGCCCCGGACAGGGGCCACGAGCAGTACTTC
j_gene: TRBJ2-7; v_gene: TRBV19; d_gene: NA; abundance: many; CDR3aa: CASSITEGTYEQYF; CDR3nt: TGTGCCAGTAGTATAACTGAAGGGACCTACGAGCAGTACTTC
j_gene: TRBJ2-5; v_gene: TRBV15; d_gene: NA; abundance: NA; CDR3aa: CATSRDLQGQVETQYF; CDR3nt: TGTGCCACCAGCAGAGATCTGCAGGGGCAGGTGGAGACCCAGTACTTC
j_gene: TRBJ1-4; v_gene: TRBV7-9; d_gene: TRBD1; abundance: NA; CDR3aa: CASSLTGIQSELFF; CDR3nt: TGTGCCAGCAGCTTGACAGGGATCCAGTCGGAACTGTTTTTT
j_gene: TRBJ2-1; v_gene: TRBV6-1; d_gene: NA; abundance: many; CDR3aa: CASVRASSYNEQFF; CDR3nt: TGTGCCTCCGTCCGGGCAAGCTCCTACAATGAGCAGTTCTTC
j_gene: TRBJ1-3; v_gene: TRBV10-1; d_gene: TRBD1; abundance: NA; CDR3aa: CASSDKWGQGASGNTIYF; CDR3nt: TGCGCCAGCAGTGATAAGTGGGGACAGGGGGCCTCTGGAAACACCATATATTTT
j_gene: TRBJ1-2; v_gene: TRBV20-1; d_gene: NA; abundance: NA; CDR3aa: CSARDHRNYGYTF; CDR3nt: TGCAGTGCTAGAGACCACAGGAACTATGGCTACACCTTC